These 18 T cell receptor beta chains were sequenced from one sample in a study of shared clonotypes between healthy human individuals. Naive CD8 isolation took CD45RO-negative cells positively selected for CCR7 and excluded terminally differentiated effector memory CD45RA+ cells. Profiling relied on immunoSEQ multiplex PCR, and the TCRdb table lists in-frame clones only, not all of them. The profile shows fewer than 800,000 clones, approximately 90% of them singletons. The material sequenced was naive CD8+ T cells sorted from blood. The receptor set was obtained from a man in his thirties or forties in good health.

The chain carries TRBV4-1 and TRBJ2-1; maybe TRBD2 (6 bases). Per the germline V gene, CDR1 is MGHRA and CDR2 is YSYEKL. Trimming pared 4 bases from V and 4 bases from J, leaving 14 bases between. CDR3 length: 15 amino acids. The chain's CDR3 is CASSPTGGTYNEQFF. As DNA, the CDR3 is TGCGCCAGCAGCCCGACGGGCGGGACGTACAATGAGCAGTTCTTC.

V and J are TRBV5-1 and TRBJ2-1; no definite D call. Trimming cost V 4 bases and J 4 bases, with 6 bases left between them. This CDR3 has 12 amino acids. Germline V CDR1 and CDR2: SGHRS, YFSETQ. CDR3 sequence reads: CASSESYNEQFF. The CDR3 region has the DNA TGCGCCAGCAGCGAGAGTTACAATGAGCAGTTCTTC.

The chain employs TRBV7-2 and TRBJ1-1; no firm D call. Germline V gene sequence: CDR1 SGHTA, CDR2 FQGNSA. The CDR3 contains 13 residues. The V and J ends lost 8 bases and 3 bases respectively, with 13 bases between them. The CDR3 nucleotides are TGTGCCAGCTGGGATCTCGGTTACACTGAAGCTTTCTTT. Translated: CASWDLGYTEAFF.

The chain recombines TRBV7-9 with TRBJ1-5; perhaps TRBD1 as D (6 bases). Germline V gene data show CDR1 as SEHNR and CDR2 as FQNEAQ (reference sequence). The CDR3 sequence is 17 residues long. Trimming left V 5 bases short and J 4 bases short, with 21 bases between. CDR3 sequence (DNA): TGTGCCAGCAGCCCACAGGGAGTGGGGACCTATAATCAGCCCCAGCATTTT. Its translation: CASSPQGVGTYNQPQHF.

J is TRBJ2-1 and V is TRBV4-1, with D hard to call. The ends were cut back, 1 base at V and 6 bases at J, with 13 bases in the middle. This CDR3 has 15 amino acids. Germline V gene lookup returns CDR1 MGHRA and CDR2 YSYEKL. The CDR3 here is CASSQGVMDGNEQFF. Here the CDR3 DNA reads TGCGCCAGCAGCCAAGGGGTCATGGACGGCAATGAGCAGTTCTTC.

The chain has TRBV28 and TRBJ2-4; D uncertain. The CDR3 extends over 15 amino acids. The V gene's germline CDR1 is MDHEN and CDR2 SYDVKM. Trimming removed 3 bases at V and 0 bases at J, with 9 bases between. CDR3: CASSFLGEAKNIQYF. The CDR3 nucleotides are TGTGCCAGCAGTTTTTTAGGTGAAGCCAAAAACATTCAGTACTTC.

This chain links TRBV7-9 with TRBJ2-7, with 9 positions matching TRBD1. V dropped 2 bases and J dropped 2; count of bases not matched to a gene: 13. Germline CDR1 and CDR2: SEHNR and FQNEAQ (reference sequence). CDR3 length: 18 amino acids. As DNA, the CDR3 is TGTGCCAGCAGCTTACCGCCCTCCGGGACAGGGACAACCTACGAGCAGTACTTC. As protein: CASSLPPSGTGTTYEQYF.

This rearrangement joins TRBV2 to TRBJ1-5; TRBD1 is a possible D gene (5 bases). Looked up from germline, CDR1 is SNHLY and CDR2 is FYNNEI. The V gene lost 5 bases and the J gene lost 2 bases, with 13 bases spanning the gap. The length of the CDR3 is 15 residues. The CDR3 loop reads CASSIGGVGNQPQHF. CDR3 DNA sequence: TGTGCCAGCAGTATCGGGGGGGTGGGCAATCAGCCCCAGCATTTT.

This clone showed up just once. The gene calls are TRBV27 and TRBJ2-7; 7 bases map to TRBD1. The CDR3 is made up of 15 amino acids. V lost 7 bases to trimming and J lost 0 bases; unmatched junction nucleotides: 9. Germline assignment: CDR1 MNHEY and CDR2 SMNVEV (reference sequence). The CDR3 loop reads CASTGRQGSSYEQYF. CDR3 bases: TGTGCCAGCACCGGGCGACAGGGCAGCTCCTACGAGCAGTACTTC.

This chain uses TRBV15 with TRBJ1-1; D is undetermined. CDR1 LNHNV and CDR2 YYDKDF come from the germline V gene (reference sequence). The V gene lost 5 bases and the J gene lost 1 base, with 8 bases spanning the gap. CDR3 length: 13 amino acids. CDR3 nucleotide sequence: TGTGCCACCAGCGATACAGAGAACACTGAAGCTTTCTTT. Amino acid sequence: CATSDTENTEAFF. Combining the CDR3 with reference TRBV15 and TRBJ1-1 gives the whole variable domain DAMVIQNPRYQVTQFGKPVTLSCSQTLNHNVMYWYQQKSSQAPKLLFHYYDKDFNNEADTPDNFQSRRPNTSFCFLDIRSPGLGDTAMYLCATSDTENTEAFFGQGTRLTVV.

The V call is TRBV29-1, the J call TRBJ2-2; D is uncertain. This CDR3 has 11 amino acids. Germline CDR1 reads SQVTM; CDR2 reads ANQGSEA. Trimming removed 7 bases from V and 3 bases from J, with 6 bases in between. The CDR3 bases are TGCAGCGCCATTTACACCGGGGAGCTGTTTTTT. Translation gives CSAIYTGELFF.

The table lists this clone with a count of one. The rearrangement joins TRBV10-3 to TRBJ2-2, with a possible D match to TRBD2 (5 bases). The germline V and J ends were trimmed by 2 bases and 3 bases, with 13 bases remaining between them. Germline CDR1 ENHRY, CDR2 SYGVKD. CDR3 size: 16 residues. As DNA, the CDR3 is TGTGCCATCAGTGAGGCCGGGGTACGGGACACCGGGGAGCTGTTTTTT. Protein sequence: CAISEAGVRDTGELFF.

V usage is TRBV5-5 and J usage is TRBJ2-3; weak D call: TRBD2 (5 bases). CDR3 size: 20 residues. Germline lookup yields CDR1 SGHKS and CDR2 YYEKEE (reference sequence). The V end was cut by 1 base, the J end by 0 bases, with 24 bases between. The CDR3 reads CASSLWVAPTIYTSTDTQYF. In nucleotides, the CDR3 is TGTGCCAGCAGCTTGTGGGTAGCGCCCACGATATATACAAGCACAGATACGCAGTATTTT.

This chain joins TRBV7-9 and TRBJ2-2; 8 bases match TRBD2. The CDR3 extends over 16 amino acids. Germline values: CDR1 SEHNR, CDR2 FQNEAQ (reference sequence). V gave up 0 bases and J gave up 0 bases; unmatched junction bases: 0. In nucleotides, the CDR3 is TGTGCCAGCAGCTTAGCGGGACTAGCGAACACCGGGGAGCTGTTTTTT. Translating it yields CASSLAGLANTGELFF.

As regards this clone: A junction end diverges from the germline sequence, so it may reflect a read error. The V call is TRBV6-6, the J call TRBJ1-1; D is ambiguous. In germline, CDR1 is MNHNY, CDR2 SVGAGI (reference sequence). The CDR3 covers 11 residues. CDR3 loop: CASSLYQDAIF. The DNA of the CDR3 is TGTGCCAGCAGTTTGTATCAAGATGCGATCTTT.

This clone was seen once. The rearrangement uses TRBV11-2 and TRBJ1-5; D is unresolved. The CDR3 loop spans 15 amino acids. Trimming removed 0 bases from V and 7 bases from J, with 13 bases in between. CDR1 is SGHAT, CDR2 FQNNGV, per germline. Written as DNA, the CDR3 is TGTGCCAGCAGCTTAGACCGGAGGGCGGGGCAGCCCCAGCATTTT. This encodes CASSLDRRAGQPQHF.

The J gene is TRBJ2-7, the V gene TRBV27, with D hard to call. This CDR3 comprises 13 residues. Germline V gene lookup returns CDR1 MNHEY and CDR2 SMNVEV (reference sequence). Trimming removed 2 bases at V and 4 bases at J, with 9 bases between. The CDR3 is CASSLKVAYEQYF. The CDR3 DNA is TGTGCCAGCAGTTTAAAGGTGGCTTACGAGCAGTACTTC.

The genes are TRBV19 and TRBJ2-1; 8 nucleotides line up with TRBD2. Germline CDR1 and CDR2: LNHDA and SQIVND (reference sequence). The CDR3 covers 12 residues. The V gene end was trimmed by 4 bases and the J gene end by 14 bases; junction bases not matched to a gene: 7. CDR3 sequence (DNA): TGTGCCAGTAGTACGGGGACTAGAGTCGAGTTCTTC. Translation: CASSTGTRVEFF. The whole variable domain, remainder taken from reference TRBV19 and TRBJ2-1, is DGGITQSPKYLFRKEGQNVTLSCEQNLNHDAMYWYRQDPGQGLRLIYYSQIVNDFQKGDIAEGYSVSREKKESFPLTVTSAQKNPTAFYLCASSTGTRVEFFGPGTRLTVL.